Presented here are 27 T cell receptor beta chains from one specimen sequenced in a study of tumor-infiltrating lymphocytes in primary liver carcinoma. Co-extraction of both nucleic acids (RNA and DNA) used roughly 18-32 mg of unsorted bulk tissue. The template, approximately 500 ng total RNA, yielded TCR beta cDNA made with a constant-region primer. Three rounds of nested multiplex PCR with slightly modified ARM-PCR produced TCR beta libraries. The first two PCR rounds used TRBV1-TRBV30 primers with a Cbeta primer, approximately 10 cycles each. TCRdb redid the calling of the multiplex PCR reads with MiXCR, one entry per CDR3 protein. The data hold tens of thousands of distinct CDR3 sequences, with roughly three quarters observed a single time. Sequencing input: liver tumor tissue from sampling region 4. Subset meaning: tumor region T4, right-lateral pole. Every receptor here comes from a woman in her 30s with primary liver carcinoma and hepatitis B virus infection.

About this clonotype itself: An end of the junction does not agree with germline; a read error may underlie this. J is TRBJ1-2 and V is TRBV12-3 or TRBV12-4, with 7 bases aligning to TRBD1. The CDR3 runs to 15 residues. CDR3 in amino acids: CAISPTGASNYDYTF. CDR3 nucleotides: TGTGCCATCAGCCCAACAGGGGCCAGTAACTATGACTACACCTTC.

The genes are TRBV7-8 and TRBJ1-5; TRBD1 matches at 9 bases. V was clipped by 2 bases and J by 9 bases; unmatched bases: 8. Germline V gives CDR1 SGHVS, CDR2 FQNEAQ. This CDR3 region has 15 residues. The CDR3 spells CASSLLVTGGRPQHF. The CDR3 coding sequence is TGTGCCAGCAGCTTACTTGTAACAGGGGGCAGGCCCCAGCATTTT. Using reference TRBV7-8 and TRBJ1-5 for the parts outside the CDR3, the full variable domain is GAGVSQSPRYKVAKRGQDVALRCDPISGHVSLFWYQQALGQGPEFLTYFQNEAQLDKSGLPSDRFFAERPEGSVSTLKIQRTQQEDSAVYLCASSLLVTGGRPQHFGDGTRLSIL.

In the case of this clonotype: A much larger clone lies a single base off, so this may be a read error. V and J are TRBV6-5 and TRBJ2-1; D may be TRBD1 (5 bases). The CDR3 covers 15 residues. From germline, CDR1 is MNHEY and CDR2 SVGAGI. Trimming pared 6 bases from V and 0 bases from J, leaving 12 bases between. In nucleotides, the CDR3 is TGTGCCAGCAGGGGATACAGGTGCTCCTACAATGAGCAGTTCTTC. It encodes CASRGYRCSYNEQFF.

About this clonotype itself: The CDR3 ends on some other residue instead of the conserved phenylalanine or tryptophan, so this is likely a read error. The DNA is omitted, as the CDR3 cannot be located on it reliably, and the CDR3 follows TCRdb's listing. The rearrangement uses TRBV6-5 and TRBJ1-1; TRBD1, the table's D call, lacks a check against the DNA. Germline values: CDR1 MNHEY, CDR2 SVGAGI. The CDR3 adds up to 13 amino acids, both ends counted. Here the CDR3 reads CASSWNRDAEAIL.

V gene TRBV7-4 combines with J gene TRBJ2-2, with 9 bases lining up with TRBD2. The CDR3 sequence is 16 residues long. The V gene end was trimmed by 4 bases and the J gene end by 10 bases; junction bases not matched to a gene: 13. Germline values: CDR1 SGHVT, CDR2 SQSDAQ. The CDR3 DNA sequence: TGTGCCAGCAGCTCCCTGACTAGCGGTAACATCGTGGAGCTGTTTTTT. This encodes CASSSLTSGNIVELFF. The entire variable domain, with the rest obtained from reference TRBV7-4 and TRBJ2-2, is as follows: GAGVSQSPRYKVAKRGRDVALRCDSISGHVTLYWYRQTLGQGSEVLTYSQSDAQRDKSGRPSGRFSAERPERSVSTLKIQRTEQGDSAVYLCASSSLTSGNIVELFFGEGSRLTVL.

The chain recombines TRBV11-1 with TRBJ2-7; D is tentatively TRBD1 or TRBD2 (5 bases each). Germline values: CDR1 SGHAT, CDR2 FQDESV (reference sequence). This CDR3 region has 15 residues. Trimming took 6 bases from V and 3 from J, leaving 18 bases between them. CDR3 coding DNA: TGTGCCAGCAGTCTCTGGGACGCCCGTTTCTACGAGCAGTACTTC. As protein: CASSLWDARFYEQYF.

On this clonotype: A read error is likely, as this CDR3 ends without the conserved phenylalanine or tryptophan. V and J are TRBV5-1 and TRBJ1-1; no clear D. Germline V gene data show CDR1 as SGHRS and CDR2 as YFSETQ. CDR3 length equals 12 residues. The CDR3 bases are TGCGCCAGTAGCTTTGATCGTACTGAAGCTTTCCTT. As protein: CASSFDRTEAFL.

About this clonotype: It is likely a read error, because the conserved phenylalanine at the end of the CDR3 is missing. The DNA is left out, because the CDR3 cannot be placed on it with certainty; the CDR3 is given as TCRdb lists it. The rearrangement joins TRBV29-1 to TRBJ1-2. CDR1 and CDR2 from the germline V gene are SQVTM and ANQGSEA. The CDR3 length equals 12 residues, ends included. CDR3 amino acids: CSVVHWSGGYTC.

With respect to this clonotype: This sequence may be a read error, since a much larger clone differs from it by one base. This chain connects TRBV4-2 to TRBJ2-3, with TRBD2 identical over 9 bases. CDR3 length: 18 residues. CDR1 and CDR2 (germline): LGHNA, YNFKEQ. The CDR3 loop is CASNQDSSASGGTDTQYF. CDR3 nucleotides: TGTGCCAGCAACCAAGATAGTTCGGCTAGCGGGGGCACAGATACGCAGTATTTT.

Comments on this clonotype: Likely a read error: the CDR3 ends without its conserved phenylalanine or tryptophan. The limits of the CDR3 on the DNA are not certain, so only TCRdb's listed CDR3 is given. The rearrangement links TRBV29-1 to TRBJ1-1. Germline CDR1 SQVTM, CDR2 ANQGSEA. The CDR3 has 12 amino acids, counting both end residues. CDR3 loop: CSVETRSTEVFS.

V is TRBV10-3 and J is TRBJ2-7; TRBD1 matches at 9 bases. The CDR3 is made up of 16 amino acids. Germline-derived CDR1 and CDR2 are ENHRY and SYGVKD. This CDR3 reads CATSEWTGDMTYEQYF. The CDR3 DNA is TGTGCTACCAGTGAGTGGACAGGGGACATGACCTACGAGCAGTACTTC.

On this clonotype: The germline gene is not matched at one end of the junction; a read error may be the cause. The chain joins TRBV10-3 to TRBJ2-1, with 8 positions matching TRBD2. The CDR3 is 17 amino acids. Germline-derived CDR1 and CDR2 are ENHRY and SYGVKD. The DNA of the CDR3 is TGTGCCATCAGTGAGACCATGGCGACTAGCGTCTACGATGAGCAGTTCTTC. Residues: CAISETMATSVYDEQFF.

For this clonotype: The CDR3 ends on some other residue instead of the conserved phenylalanine or tryptophan, so this is likely a read error. V gene TRBV5-1 combines with J gene TRBJ2-1; no clear D. This CDR3 spans 16 amino acids. Germline lookup yields CDR1 SGHRS and CDR2 YFSETQ. The CDR3, as DNA: TGCGCCAGCAGCTCTCTGGGCATCAGCTCCTACAACGAGCAGTTCTTA. This codes for CASSSLGISSYNEQFL.

Note on this clonotype: Just one base apart from a much larger clone, this may be a read error. The chain links TRBV6-5 to TRBJ2-2; D ambiguous. V was cut by 5 bases and J by 4 bases, with 11 bases left in between. This CDR3 is 14 amino acids long. CDR1 is MNHEY and CDR2 is SVGAGI in the germline V gene. This chain's CDR3 is CASSPTRFTGELFF. The CDR3 nucleotides read TGTGCCAGCAGTCCGACAAGGTTCACCGGGGAGCTGTTTTTT.

The genes are TRBV19 and TRBJ1-1; D uncertain. The CDR3 is 16 amino acids. V gave up 5 bases and J gave up 13 bases, with 29 bases separating them. Germline V lookup: CDR1 LNHDA, CDR2 SQIVND (reference sequence). The CDR3 region has the DNA TGTGCCAGTAGTGCCGAGTCTGCACAGTGGCACAAGGGAGTTTTCTTT. Protein product: CASSAESAQWHKGVFF.

This clonotype was counted a single time. This likely comes from a read error, as the CDR3 has no conserved phenylalanine or tryptophan at its end. The DNA is left out, because the CDR3 cannot be placed on it with certainty; the CDR3 is given as TCRdb lists it. This rearrangement joins TRBV5-4 to TRBJ2-3; TRBD1 is the table's D call and was not checked against the DNA. Germline V gives CDR1 SGHNT, CDR2 YYREEE (reference sequence). The CDR3 numbers 13 amino acids, ends counted. This CDR3 is CASSLVPGFVVYL.

This chain uses TRBV6-5 with TRBJ2-6, with 9 positions matching TRBD1. The J segment lost 8 bases and the V segment lost 7 bases, leaving 18 bases of the junction unmatched. Looked up from germline, CDR1 is MNHEY and CDR2 is SVGAGI. The CDR3 runs to 18 residues. CDR3 sequence: CASKTYRGRLSWTNVLTF. The CDR3 DNA reads TGTGCCAGCAAGACATACAGGGGGCGCCTCTCTTGGACCAACGTCCTGACTTTC.

Concerning this clonotype itself: One end of the junction fails to match germline, which may point to a read error. This chain links TRBV4-3 with TRBJ2-7; 10 nucleotides align to TRBD2. CDR3 size: 15 residues. Per germline, CDR1 LGHNA and CDR2 YSLEER. CDR3 DNA sequence: TGCGCCAGCAGCCAGGGAACTAGCGGGAACTACGGGCAGTATTTC. Residues: CASSQGTSGNYGQYF.

This clonotype appeared once. Since a much larger clone is just one base distant, this may be a read error. The chain joins TRBV12-3 or TRBV12-4 to TRBJ2-5; maybe TRBD2 (6 bases). With 6 bases removed from V and 5 bases from J, the gap between germline ends came to 25 bases. This CDR3 has 17 amino acids. This CDR3 is CASSLRLSGVPGETQYF. DNA of the CDR3: TGTGCCAGCAGCCTTCGACTATCGGGAGTACCGGGGGAGACCCAGTACTTC.

As to this clonotype: The junction and the germline gene differ at one end; a read error may be behind it. The chain is built from TRBV7-8 and TRBJ2-7; 10 positions agree with TRBD2. Germline CDR1 reads SGHVS; CDR2 reads FQNEAQ. This CDR3 contains 15 residues. The CDR3 DNA is TGTGCCAGCAGCCAAAGTAGCGGGGGGCCCTACGGGCAGTACTTC. The encoded protein is CASSQSSGGPYGQYF.

This clonotype was detected many times. This sequence joins TRBV7-2 and TRBJ2-3, with 9 nucleotides matching TRBD2. From germline, CDR1 is SGHTA and CDR2 FQGNSA. This CDR3 comprises 17 residues. J lost 0 bases, V lost 2 bases, and 6 bases had no gene match. The DNA for the CDR3 is TGTGCCAGCAGCTTATTTGGACTAGCGACTAGCACAGATACGCAGTATTTT. This translates into CASSLFGLATSTDTQYF. Based on the CDR3 plus reference TRBV7-2 and TRBJ2-3, the full variable domain is GAGVSQSPSNKVTEKGKDVELRCDPISGHTALYWYRQSLGQGLEFLIYFQGNSAPDKSGLPSDRFSAERTGGSVSTLTIQRTQQEDSAVYLCASSLFGLATSTDTQYFGPGTRLTVL.

This clonotype was observed at least ten times. This sequence joins TRBV29-1 and TRBJ2-4; D may be TRBD2 (5 bases). CDR3 length equals 13 residues. Per the germline V gene, CDR1 is SQVTM and CDR2 is ANQGSEA. V was trimmed by 2 bases and J by 1 base, leaving 6 bases between them. In nucleotides, the CDR3 is TGCAGCGTTGAATCGGGGGCCAAAAACATTCAGTACTTC. It is translated as CSVESGAKNIQYF.

The V call is TRBV11-2, the J call TRBJ2-1; D unresolved. The CDR3 contains 17 residues. Between the trimmed V and J ends, which lost 3 bases and 0 bases, there was a span of 15 bases. CDR1 and CDR2 (germline): SGHAT, FQNNGV. The CDR3, as DNA: TGTGCCAGCAGCTTTACCCCACTGAGGAGCTCCTACAATGAGCAGTTCTTC. It specifies CASSFTPLRSSYNEQFF.

A remark on this clonotype: One end of the junction varies from germline; a read error may be responsible. The chain uses TRBV5-4 and TRBJ2-3, with TRBD1 as a possible D gene (5 bases). Germline values: CDR1 SGHNT, CDR2 YYREEE (reference sequence). There are 17 residues in the CDR3. The CDR3 DNA sequence: TGTGCCAGCAGGGTAGACGGACACCCCCCACCCACAGATAGGCAGTATTTT. This translates into CASRVDGHPPPTDRQYF.

As regards this clonotype: This likely comes from a read error, as the CDR3 has no conserved phenylalanine or tryptophan at its end. The rearrangement uses TRBV10-3 and TRBJ2-1, with D unclear. Germline loops: CDR1 ENHRY, CDR2 SYGVKD. V was cut by 2 bases and J by 2 bases, with 16 bases left in between. The CDR3 is made up of 17 amino acids. CDR3 coding DNA: TGTGCCATCAGTGAGACCATGGTGGCTAGTGCCTACAATGAGCAGTTCCTC. Encoded protein: CAISETMVASAYNEQFL.

Comment on this clonotype: The junction differs from germline at one of its ends, possibly a read error. The chain links TRBV11-3 to TRBJ2-3; 8 nucleotides align to TRBD2. The CDR3 totals 19 residues. CDR1 is SGHNT, CDR2 YENEEA, per germline. The CDR3 coding sequence is TGTTCCAGCAGCTTAGATTTTGGAGCGGGAGCAGGAGGCACAGATAGGCAGTATTTT. Translation: CSSSLDFGAGAGGTDRQYF.

About this clonotype: The CDR3 end shows no conserved phenylalanine or tryptophan, and so a read error is likely. The chain carries TRBV11-1 and TRBJ2-2; TRBD2 matches 7 bases. V gave up 3 bases and J gave up 6 bases; unmatched junction bases: 10. This CDR3 region has 16 residues. Germline V lookup: CDR1 SGHAT, CDR2 FQDESV (reference sequence). The CDR3 reads CASSLVMAGVSGELFL. The CDR3, as DNA: TGTGCCAGCAGCTTGGTTATGGCGGGAGTGTCCGGGGAGCTGTTTCTT.